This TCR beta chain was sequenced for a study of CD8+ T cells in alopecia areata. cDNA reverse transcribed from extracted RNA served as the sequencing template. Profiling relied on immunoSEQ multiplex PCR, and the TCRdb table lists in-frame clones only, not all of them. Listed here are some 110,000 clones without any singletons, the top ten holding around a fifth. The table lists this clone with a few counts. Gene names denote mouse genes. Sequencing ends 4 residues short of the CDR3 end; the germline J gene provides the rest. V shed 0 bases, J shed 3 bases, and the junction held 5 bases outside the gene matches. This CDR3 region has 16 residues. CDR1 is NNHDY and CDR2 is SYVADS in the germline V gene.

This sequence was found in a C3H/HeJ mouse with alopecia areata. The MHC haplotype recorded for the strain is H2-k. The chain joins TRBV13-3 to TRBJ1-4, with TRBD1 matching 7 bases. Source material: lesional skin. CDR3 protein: CASSDAEGATNERLFF. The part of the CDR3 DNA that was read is TGTGCCAGCAGTGATGCCGAGGGGGCGACCAACGAA.